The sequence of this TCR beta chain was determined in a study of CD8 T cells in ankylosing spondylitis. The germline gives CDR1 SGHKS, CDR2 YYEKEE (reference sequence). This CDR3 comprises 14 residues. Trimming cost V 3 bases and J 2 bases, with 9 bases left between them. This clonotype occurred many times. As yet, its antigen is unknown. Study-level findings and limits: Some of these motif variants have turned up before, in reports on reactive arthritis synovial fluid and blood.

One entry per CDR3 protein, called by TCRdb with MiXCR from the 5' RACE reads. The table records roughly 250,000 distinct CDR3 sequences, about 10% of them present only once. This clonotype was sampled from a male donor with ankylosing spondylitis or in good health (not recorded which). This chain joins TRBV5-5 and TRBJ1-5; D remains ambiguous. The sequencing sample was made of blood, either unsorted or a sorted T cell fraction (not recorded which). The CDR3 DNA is TGTGCCAGCAGCTCCAGCCTTGGCAATCAGCCCCAGCATTTT. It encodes CASSSSLGNQPQHF.